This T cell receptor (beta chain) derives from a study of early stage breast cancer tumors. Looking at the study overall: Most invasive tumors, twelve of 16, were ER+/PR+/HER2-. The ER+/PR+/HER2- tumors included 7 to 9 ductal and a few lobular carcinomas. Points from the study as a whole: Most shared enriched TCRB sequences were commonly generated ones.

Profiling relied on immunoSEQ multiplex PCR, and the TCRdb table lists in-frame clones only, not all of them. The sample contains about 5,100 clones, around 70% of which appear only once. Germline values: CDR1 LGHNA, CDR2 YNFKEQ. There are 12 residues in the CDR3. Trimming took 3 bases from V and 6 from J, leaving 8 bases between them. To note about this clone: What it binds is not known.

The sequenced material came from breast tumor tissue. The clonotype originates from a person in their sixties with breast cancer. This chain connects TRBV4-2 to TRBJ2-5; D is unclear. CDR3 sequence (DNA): TGTGCCAGCAGCCAGGATGGGAAGACCCAGTACTTC. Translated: CASSQDGKTQYF.